Here is one TCR beta chain with its context. No antigen is known for it. No base qualities exist here, and no much larger clone lies one base off it. The sample is drawn from a study of siplizumab effects on memory and regulatory T cells (dated by TCRdb to between 2018 and 2021). For the wider study: The study examined how the anti-CD2 antibody siplizumab affects alloreactive T-cell subsets in allogeneic mixed lymphocyte reactions built from human PBMCs. General study outcomes and caveats: Unstimulated naive T cells appeared to be more diverse than memory T cells, and naive cells seemed to make a substantial contribution to the alloresponse. Because sequences below about 10^-5 frequency were poorly captured, only a minor fraction of alloreactive clones could be mapped to unstimulated subsets. Of the alloreactive CD4+ clones that could be mapped, the Treg-derived share averaged around 70% with siplizumab compared with about 25% in control reactions. No functional confirmation was obtained for the suppressive function of proliferating Tregs from siplizumab cultures. For roughly 75-97% of proliferating CD4+ or CD8+ clones, no naive or memory phenotype could be assigned. The cumulative frequency of alloreactive sequences that could be traced back to unstimulated CD4+ memory T cells was significantly reduced by siplizumab.

Sorted unstimulated T cells and proliferating T cells recovered from mixed lymphocyte reactions were subjected to TCRbeta CDR3 sequencing. Fresh whole blood from approximately ten HLA-typed healthy donors was used to isolate PBMCs. Unstimulated CD4+ regulatory T cells were FACS-sorted to map the origin of alloreactive clones. Counted from cysteine to phenylalanine, this CDR3 has 16 amino acids. Only CDR3 DNA is held: 48 bases, read in frame from base 1. The trim is 4 bases for V and 3 bases for J, with a gap of 17 bases between the germline ends. CDR1 and CDR2, looked up from the germline V gene, are SGHDT and YYEEEE. The library was generated by the immunoSEQ multiplex PCR assay. About 10^5 TCR templates per sample were assayed by the deep sequencing platform. Genomic DNA extracted from sorted T cells was the material used for TCRbeta CDR3 sequencing. Processing in the source paper ran as follows. Clonal analysis of TCRbeta CDR3 data was done in the R programming language. Unstimulated samples were compared with post-reaction CFSE-low samples to define alloreactive CD4+ and CD8+ clones. Alloreactive CD4+ clones were assigned to regulatory or non-regulatory origin by matching sequences to sorted unstimulated Treg and non-Treg repertoires. What TCRdb holds here is the immuneACCESS table cut down to in-frame rearrangements. Part of the clones is not present; checked against another copy, under half of the missing clones reflect an unresolved V gene, and the others are unexplained. The V and J calls and clone size were taken over from that table, and D and trimming were inferred from the DNA. The table for this sample lists 100,000 or so clones; around 90% of them were counted only once. Clones ranked in the top ten supply roughly 0.78% of the sample.

This clonotype was sampled from a human donor in good health. The sequence joins TRBV5-6 to TRBJ2-1; the D gene lacks a confident call. What was sequenced was Tregs sorted from blood. The encoded CDR3 is CASSPFLVGFYNEQFF. The sequenced DNA is TGTGCCAGCAGCCCTTTTCTTGTGGGATTCTACAATGAGCAGTTCTTC.